The rows below give T cell receptor beta chains drawn from one sample of a study of beta chain features in type 1 diabetes. Sequenced by immunoSEQ multiplex PCR; TCRdb stores in-frame clones only, minus some. The sample has some 150,000 clones, 10% seen once. Sequenced material: naive CD4+ T cells from blood. These receptors all come from a man aged 18 to 30 in good health. Each CDR3 is given with its conserved first and last residue. A D gene is named only where the DNA matches it firmly. Clone size, where shown, is once, few, many, or a class for clones that have expanded.

D: TRBD2
J: TRBJ2-4
size: NA
V: TRBV7-9
DNA: TGTGCCAGCAAAGGAGCGGGGGGAGACATTCAGTACTTC
CDR3: CASKGAGGDIQYF

D: NA
J: TRBJ2-1
size: NA
V: TRBV30
DNA: TGTGCCTGGAGTAAAGGGGGTTTCGGGGATGAGCAGTTCTTC
CDR3: CAWSKGGFGDEQFF

D: TRBD1
J: TRBJ1-3
size: NA
V: TRBV30
DNA: TGTGCCTGGCGAGCTCCAGGACAGGGTGGTGGAAACACCATATATTTT
CDR3: CAWRAPGQGGGNTIYF

D: TRBD1
J: TRBJ2-1
size: few
V: TRBV7-9
DNA: TGTGCCAGCAGCCCGGGACAGGGGTGGACCTACAATGAGCAGTTCTTC
CDR3: CASSPGQGWTYNEQFF

D: TRBD2
J: TRBJ2-5
size: NA
V: TRBV5-5
DNA: TGTGCCAGCAGCTTACCGGGAGGACAAGAGACCCAGTACTTC
CDR3: CASSLPGGQETQYF

D: TRBD1
J: TRBJ1-1
size: few
V: TRBV13
DNA: TGTGCCAGCAGCAAACGGACAGGTTTCCAGGTGGGGAACACTGAAGCTTTCTTT
CDR3: CASSKRTGFQVGNTEAFF

D: TRBD1
J: TRBJ2-3
size: NA
V: TRBV5-4
DNA: TGTGCCAGCAGCAGGCAGGGGGCGGCCCGGGATACGCAGTATTTT
CDR3: CASSRQGAARDTQYF

D: TRBD1
J: TRBJ2-1
size: NA
V: TRBV7-8
DNA: TGTGCCAGCAGCGACCGGGACAGGGCCTCTAATGAGCAGTTCTTC
CDR3: CASSDRDRASNEQFF

D: TRBD2
J: TRBJ2-1
size: once
V: TRBV4-2
DNA: TGTGCCAGCAGCTTAACGCTCGGACTAGCGGGATCCTCCTACAATGAGCAGTTCTTC
CDR3: CASSLTLGLAGSSYNEQFF

D: NA
J: TRBJ2-7
size: NA
V: TRBV15
DNA: TGTGCCACCAGCAGGACAGATAGTTACGAGCAGTACTTC
CDR3: CATSRTDSYEQYF

D: NA
J: TRBJ2-7
size: few
V: TRBV13
DNA: TGTGCCAGCAGCTTATTTGGGGAGTCGTCCTACGAGCAGTACTTC
CDR3: CASSLFGESSYEQYF

D: NA
J: TRBJ1-1
size: few
V: TRBV27
DNA: TGTGCCAGCAGGGACATGAACACTGAAGCTTTCTTT
CDR3: CASRDMNTEAFF

D: TRBD2
J: TRBJ2-2
size: NA
V: TRBV4-1
DNA: TGCGCCAGCAGCCTCCCCCGACTAGCGGGGGGTAAAGTGACCGGGGAGCTGTTTTTT
CDR3: CASSLPRLAGGKVTGELFF

D: NA
J: TRBJ1-4
size: few
V: TRBV15
DNA: TGTGCCACCAGCAGAGACGCAACTAATGAAAAACTGTTTTTT
CDR3: CATSRDATNEKLFF

D: NA
J: TRBJ2-2
size: few
V: TRBV9
DNA: TGTGCCAGCAGCGTAGGTGACTTAACCGGGGAGCTGTTTTTT
CDR3: CASSVGDLTGELFF

D: NA
J: TRBJ1-1
size: NA
V: TRBV6-5
DNA: TGTGCCAGCACCCCGACAGGCATGAACACTGAAGCTTTCTTT
CDR3: CASTPTGMNTEAFF

D: NA
J: TRBJ2-7
size: many
V: TRBV14
DNA: TGTGCCAGCAGCCAAGTCCAACTGACAGGAGCCTACGAGCAGTACTTC
CDR3: CASSQVQLTGAYEQYF

D: NA
J: TRBJ1-5
size: NA
V: TRBV2
DNA: TGTGCCAGCTCCCCCGGTATGAATAGCAATCAGCCCCAGCATTTT
CDR3: CASSPGMNSNQPQHF

D: TRBD1
J: TRBJ2-6
size: many
V: TRBV4-3
DNA: TGCGCCAGCAGCCAAGACAGGGGGCCCTCTGGGGCCAACGTCCTGACTTTC
CDR3: CASSQDRGPSGANVLTF

D: NA
J: TRBJ2-7
size: few
V: TRBV11-2
DNA: TGTGCCAGCAGCCGGAGACAGGAGCAGTACTTC
CDR3: CASSRRQEQYF

D: TRBD1
J: TRBJ1-6
size: NA
V: TRBV9
DNA: TGTGCCAGCAGGACGGGACAGGCTAGGGGGGGACCCCTCCACTTT
CDR3: CASRTGQARGGPLHF

D: TRBD2
J: TRBJ2-5
size: few
V: TRBV4-1
DNA: TGCGCCAGCAGCCTTGGGGAGGGGGAGACCCAGTACTTC
CDR3: CASSLGEGETQYF

D: NA
J: TRBJ1-6
size: NA
V: TRBV4-3
DNA: TGCGCCAGCAGCCAAGAGCGGGGGGCGGTGGATAATTCACCCCTCCACTTT
CDR3: CASSQERGAVDNSPLHF

D: TRBD2
J: TRBJ2-7
size: NA
V: TRBV5-4
DNA: TGTGCCAGCAGCTTGTCAATCGGACTAGCTTTCAACGAGCAGTACTTC
CDR3: CASSLSIGLAFNEQYF

D: NA
J: TRBJ1-2
size: few
V: TRBV2
DNA: TGTGCCAGCAGCCTGAGTGGTAGCGGCTACACCTTC
CDR3: CASSLSGSGYTF

D: TRBD2
J: TRBJ2-3
size: few
V: TRBV9
DNA: TGTGCCAGCAGCGGGGGAGGGCTATTCACAGATACGCAGTATTTT
CDR3: CASSGGGLFTDTQYF

D: TRBD1
J: TRBJ2-1
size: NA
V: TRBV19
DNA: TGTGCCAGTAGTATCTTGGACAGGGAGGTCAATGAGCAGTTCTTC
CDR3: CASSILDREVNEQFF